This is a list of T cell receptor beta chains from one sample in a study of blood T cell repertoires in COVID-19. Clones were sequenced by immunoSEQ multiplex PCR, and TCRdb holds only the in-frame ones, with some missing. The repertoire consists of 150,000 to 160,000 clones, with roughly four fifths occurring once and the leading ten covering roughly an eighth. Sequenced input: peripheral blood. Receptors originate from a woman aged 60-75 years with COVID-19, enrolled during active disease. Both conserved end residues are part of each CDR3. D genes are given only for firm matches. Not every row has a clone size; where given, it reads once, few, many or a size class.

v_gene: TRBV27; j_gene: TRBJ1-5; d_gene: -; abundance: -; CDR3nt: TGTGCCAGCAGTCCGTACTACACTCAGCCCCAGCATTTT; CDR3aa: CASSPYYTQPQHF
v_gene: TRBV7-9; j_gene: TRBJ1-4; d_gene: -; abundance: -; CDR3nt: TGTGCCAGCAGCTCACAGGGTGGTAGTGAAAAACTGTTTTTT; CDR3aa: CASSSQGGSEKLFF
v_gene: TRBV19; j_gene: TRBJ1-6; d_gene: TRBD1; abundance: -; CDR3nt: TGTGCCAGTAGTAGGGACAGGGGCTCACCCCTCCACTTT; CDR3aa: CASSRDRGSPLHF
v_gene: TRBV2; j_gene: TRBJ2-3; d_gene: TRBD2; abundance: few; CDR3nt: TGTGCCAGCAGTGGCGCGGGAGTAGATACGCAGTATTTT; CDR3aa: CASSGAGVDTQYF
v_gene: TRBV9; j_gene: TRBJ1-1; d_gene: -; abundance: -; CDR3nt: TGTGCCAGCAGCGCTCCCGGATCGGGGAAAACTGAAGCTTTCTTT; CDR3aa: CASSAPGSGKTEAFF
v_gene: TRBV7-8; j_gene: TRBJ1-2; d_gene: -; abundance: -; CDR3nt: TGTGCCAGCAGCCCATATGGCACAGGGTACACCTTC; CDR3aa: CASSPYGTGYTF
v_gene: TRBV6-5; j_gene: TRBJ2-5; d_gene: -; abundance: -; CDR3nt: TGTGCCAGCACAGACCAAGAGACCCAGTACTTC; CDR3aa: CASTDQETQYF
v_gene: TRBV9; j_gene: TRBJ2-6; d_gene: TRBD2; abundance: -; CDR3nt: TGTGCCAGCGAGCGGGGGGACTCTGGGGCCAACGTCCTGACTTTC; CDR3aa: CASERGDSGANVLTF
v_gene: TRBV3-1/TRBV3-2; j_gene: TRBJ2-5; d_gene: TRBD2; abundance: -; CDR3nt: TGTGCCAGCAGCCAAGAGTCTGCGGGAGAGGGCGAGACCCAGTACTTC; CDR3aa: CASSQESAGEGETQYF
v_gene: TRBV20-1; j_gene: TRBJ1-2; d_gene: -; abundance: -; CDR3nt: TGCAGTGCTAGTCGTCAGACTTATGGCTACACCTTC; CDR3aa: CSASRQTYGYTF
v_gene: TRBV19; j_gene: TRBJ1-6; d_gene: TRBD1; abundance: -; CDR3nt: TGTGCCAGTAGAATGGGACAGTTGGATAATTCACCCCTCCACTTT; CDR3aa: CASRMGQLDNSPLHF
v_gene: TRBV7-8; j_gene: TRBJ2-1; d_gene: TRBD1; abundance: -; CDR3nt: TGTGCCAGCAGCCGCGACAGGGTAGGGCGGTTCTTC; CDR3aa: CASSRDRVGRFF
v_gene: TRBV19; j_gene: TRBJ1-2; d_gene: TRBD1; abundance: -; CDR3nt: TGTGCCAGTAGTTCCCGGACAGGGGGGAACTATGGCTACACCTTC; CDR3aa: CASSSRTGGNYGYTF
v_gene: TRBV5-3; j_gene: TRBJ1-1; d_gene: -; abundance: few; CDR3nt: TGTGCCAGAAGCTTGGAGGGACAAATGAACACTGAAGCTTTCTTT; CDR3aa: CARSLEGQMNTEAFF
v_gene: TRBV15; j_gene: TRBJ1-5; d_gene: -; abundance: -; CDR3nt: TGTGCCACCAGCAGTGAGCAGGGTAGCAATCAGCCCCAGCATTTT; CDR3aa: CATSSEQGSNQPQHF
v_gene: TRBV7-2; j_gene: TRBJ1-1; d_gene: -; abundance: -; CDR3nt: TGTGCCAGCAGCTTAGTGGCAGTTATGAACACTGAAGCTTTCTTT; CDR3aa: CASSLVAVMNTEAFF
v_gene: TRBV5-1; j_gene: TRBJ2-5; d_gene: TRBD2; abundance: -; CDR3nt: TGCGCCAGCATGGGCGGGAGAGGGACCCAGTACTTC; CDR3aa: CASMGGRGTQYF
v_gene: TRBV6-5; j_gene: TRBJ1-1; d_gene: -; abundance: -; CDR3nt: TGTGCCAGCACCCAACAGGCCCCGAACACTGAAGCTTTCTTT; CDR3aa: CASTQQAPNTEAFF
v_gene: TRBV20-1; j_gene: TRBJ1-6; d_gene: -; abundance: -; CDR3nt: TGCAGTGCTAGAGATCCGGTCCTCCTCCACTTT; CDR3aa: CSARDPVLLHF
v_gene: TRBV4-1; j_gene: TRBJ1-2; d_gene: -; abundance: -; CDR3nt: TGCGCCAGCAGCCAGACAGAAACCGAAACCTATGGCTACACCTTC; CDR3aa: CASSQTETETYGYTF
v_gene: TRBV19; j_gene: TRBJ1-5; d_gene: TRBD1; abundance: -; CDR3nt: TGTGCCACCAGACAGGGACTCTTCGCTAATCAGCCCCAGCATTTT; CDR3aa: CATRQGLFANQPQHF
v_gene: TRBV12-3/TRBV12-4; j_gene: TRBJ1-5; d_gene: -; abundance: -; CDR3nt: TGTGCCAGCAGTTTGAGGGGCAATCAGCCCCAGCATTTT; CDR3aa: CASSLRGNQPQHF
v_gene: TRBV19; j_gene: TRBJ1-2; d_gene: -; abundance: few; CDR3nt: TGTGCCAGTAGTATCGACAGGACCTCCCCTAGCAGCTACACCTTC; CDR3aa: CASSIDRTSPSSYTF
v_gene: TRBV6-5; j_gene: TRBJ2-3; d_gene: TRBD2; abundance: -; CDR3nt: TGTGCCAGCAGTTACGGAGGACTAGCGACCCGGGATACGCAGTATTTT; CDR3aa: CASSYGGLATRDTQYF
v_gene: TRBV5-5; j_gene: TRBJ2-3; d_gene: -; abundance: -; CDR3nt: TGTGCCAGCAGCTTGGATCCGGGATTAGATACGCAGTATTTT; CDR3aa: CASSLDPGLDTQYF
v_gene: TRBV20-1; j_gene: TRBJ2-7; d_gene: -; abundance: -; CDR3nt: TGCAGTGCTAGTTCCCCCAGGGGCGCCTACGAGCAGTACTTC; CDR3aa: CSASSPRGAYEQYF
v_gene: TRBV10-3; j_gene: TRBJ2-5; d_gene: -; abundance: -; CDR3nt: TGTGCCATCAGTGGTGAGTCTAGAGGAGAGACCCAGTACTTC; CDR3aa: CAISGESRGETQYF
v_gene: TRBV3-1/TRBV3-2; j_gene: TRBJ1-1; d_gene: TRBD1; abundance: -; CDR3nt: TGTGCCAGCAGCATTACAGGGGGCGAAGCTTTCTTT; CDR3aa: CASSITGGEAFF
v_gene: TRBV27; j_gene: TRBJ1-1; d_gene: TRBD1; abundance: -; CDR3nt: TGTGCCAGCAGTTCTAATCCGGGACAGGGGAACACTGAAGCTTTCTTT; CDR3aa: CASSSNPGQGNTEAFF
v_gene: TRBV3-1/TRBV3-2; j_gene: TRBJ2-3; d_gene: TRBD2; abundance: -; CDR3nt: TGTGCCAGCAGCCTATGGACTAGCGGGATGATAGATACGCAGTATTTT; CDR3aa: CASSLWTSGMIDTQYF
v_gene: TRBV4-1; j_gene: TRBJ2-5; d_gene: -; abundance: -; CDR3nt: TGCGCCAGCAGCTCTAGAAGTGTACCGGACACTGAGACCCAGTACTTC; CDR3aa: CASSSRSVPDTETQYF
v_gene: TRBV18; j_gene: TRBJ2-7; d_gene: -; abundance: -; CDR3nt: TGTGCCAGCGATAGGGGGGGACCGCCCTACGAGCAGTACTTC; CDR3aa: CASDRGGPPYEQYF
v_gene: TRBV6-5; j_gene: TRBJ2-1; d_gene: TRBD2; abundance: -; CDR3nt: TGTGCCAGCAGGTCCGGGGGGAGCTCCTACAATGAGCAGTTCTTC; CDR3aa: CASRSGGSSYNEQFF
v_gene: TRBV18; j_gene: TRBJ1-2; d_gene: -; abundance: -; CDR3nt: TGTGCCAGCTCACCACCTAGCTCGGCTAACTATGGCTACACCTTC; CDR3aa: CASSPPSSANYGYTF
v_gene: TRBV5-8; j_gene: TRBJ1-5; d_gene: TRBD1; abundance: once; CDR3nt: TGTGCCAGCAGTCGGGACAGGGGATATCAGCCCCAGCATTTT; CDR3aa: CASSRDRGYQPQHF
v_gene: TRBV2; j_gene: TRBJ2-1; d_gene: TRBD2; abundance: -; CDR3nt: TGTGCCAGCACCAAGACTAGCCCCCCTGAGCAGTTCTTC; CDR3aa: CASTKTSPPEQFF
v_gene: TRBV7-8; j_gene: TRBJ1-5; d_gene: TRBD1; abundance: many; CDR3nt: TGTGCCAGCAGCTCTCCGGGACAGGTGAATCAGCCCCAGCATTTT; CDR3aa: CASSSPGQVNQPQHF
v_gene: TRBV11-2; j_gene: TRBJ2-5; d_gene: -; abundance: -; CDR3nt: TGTGCCAGCAGCTTCAAGACAGTCCAAGAGACCCAGTACTTC; CDR3aa: CASSFKTVQETQYF
v_gene: TRBV19; j_gene: TRBJ1-1; d_gene: TRBD1; abundance: -; CDR3nt: TGTGCCAGTAGTATCATCGACAGGGACGGGACTGAAGCTTTCTTT; CDR3aa: CASSIIDRDGTEAFF
v_gene: TRBV27; j_gene: TRBJ2-1; d_gene: -; abundance: -; CDR3nt: TGTGCCAGCTGTGAGGGTAGGCGCGGCAATGAGCAGTTCTTC; CDR3aa: CASCEGRRGNEQFF